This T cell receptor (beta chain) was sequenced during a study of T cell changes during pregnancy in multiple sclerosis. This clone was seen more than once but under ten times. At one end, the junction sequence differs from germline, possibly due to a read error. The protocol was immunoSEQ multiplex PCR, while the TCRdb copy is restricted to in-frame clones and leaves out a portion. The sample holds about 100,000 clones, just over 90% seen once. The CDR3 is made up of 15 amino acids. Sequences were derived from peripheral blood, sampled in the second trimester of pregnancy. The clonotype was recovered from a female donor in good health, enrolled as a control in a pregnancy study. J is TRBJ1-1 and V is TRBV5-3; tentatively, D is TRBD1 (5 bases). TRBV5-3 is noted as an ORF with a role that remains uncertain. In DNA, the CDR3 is TGTGCCAGAAGCTCCAGGGATTTGGTGAACGCTGAAGCTTTCTTT. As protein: CARSSRDLVNAEAFF.